These 28 T cell receptor beta chains were all obtained from the same sample, sequenced in a study of post-analysis software for immune sequencing data. Study-wide results and limits: In patients, about five TRBV segments were more frequent than in controls, with TRBV5-6, TRBV5-1 and TRBV20-1 among them.

The antigens of these receptors remain unknown. Unique molecular identifiers tagged the TCR beta cDNA libraries. TCRdb reprocessed the PCR reads with MiXCR, giving one entry per CDR3 protein. The table has around 770,000 distinct CDR3 sequences, more than 45% seen once; the top ten hold 4.9%. Sequencing used blood. Source of these receptors: a girl aged 5-17 years with multiple sclerosis.

As to this clonotype: Lacking the conserved final phenylalanine or tryptophan, this CDR3 likely reflects a read error. The chain combines TRBV12-3 or TRBV12-4 with TRBJ2-1; the match to TRBD2 covers 8 bases. The CDR3 extends over 14 amino acids. Unmatched junction bases numbered 5, after V lost 6 bases and J lost 4 bases. CDR3 amino acids: CASSLAGVYNEQFL. The CDR3 coding sequence is TGTGCCAGCAGCCTAGCGGGTGTGTACAATGAGCAGTTCTTA.

With regard to this clonotype: A much more abundant neighbour one base away suggests this may be a read error. This chain uses TRBV7-2 with TRBJ2-5, with 8 bases aligning to TRBD2. Per the germline V gene, CDR1 is SGHTA and CDR2 is FQGNSA. With 1 base clipped from V and 4 bases from J, the junction kept 5 bases outside the gene matches. The CDR3 has 15 amino acids. The DNA of the CDR3 is TGTGCCAGCAGCTTAGTAGACGGGGGGGGAGAGACCCAGTACTTC. Its protein is CASSLVDGGGETQYF.

The V call is TRBV5-6, the J call TRBJ2-7; no reliable D call. Germline V gives CDR1 SGHDT, CDR2 YYEEEE. There are 13 residues in the CDR3. The germline V and J ends were trimmed by 0 bases and 2 bases, with 6 bases remaining between them. The chain's CDR3 is CASSLVDTYEQYF. The DNA for the CDR3 is TGTGCCAGCAGCTTGGTGGATACCTACGAGCAGTACTTC.

The V gene is TRBV7-2, the J gene TRBJ2-2; D uncertain. Germline loops: CDR1 SGHTA, CDR2 FQGNSA. Deletions cut 0 bases from V and 6 bases from J, with 14 bases between. This CDR3 is 16 amino acids long. This CDR3 is CASSLAPGSSAGELFF. The CDR3 coding sequence is TGTGCCAGCAGCTTAGCTCCAGGCTCGTCCGCCGGGGAGCTGTTTTTT.

As for this clonotype: One end of the junction fails to match germline, which may point to a read error. The chain couples TRBV27 to TRBJ2-3; the D is unclear. Germline V gives CDR1 MNHEY, CDR2 SMNVEV (reference sequence). The CDR3 length is 11 residues. The DNA of the CDR3 is TGTGTCAGCAGTTTCACAGATACGCAGTATTTT. The encoded protein is CVSSFTDTQYF.

This rearrangement joins TRBV24-1 to TRBJ2-1, with a weak D call TRBD2 (7 bases). Germline V lookup: CDR1 KGHDR, CDR2 SFDVKD. The CDR3 sequence is 15 residues long. Trimming left V 3 bases short and J 10 bases short, with 18 bases between. This chain's CDR3 is CATSDPLGGASEQFF. The CDR3 DNA is TGTGCCACCAGTGATCCGCTGGGGGGGGCGTCCGAGCAGTTCTTC.

This clonotype was counted only a few times. The chain couples TRBV20-1 to TRBJ2-3, with TRBD2 as a possible D gene (6 bases). Germline V gene sequence: CDR1 DFQATT, CDR2 SNEGSKA (reference sequence). Trimming took off 6 bases at V and 5 bases at J, with 18 bases between the two ends. CDR3 length: 14 amino acids. The CDR3: CSASPQTRVDTQYF. CDR3 bases: TGCAGTGCCTCCCCCCAGACTAGAGTAGATACGCAGTATTTT.

The rearrangement joins TRBV28 to TRBJ2-5; TRBD2 is a possible D gene (6 bases). The V end lost 5 bases, the J end lost 1 base, and 17 bases lay between the germline ends. Germline CDR1 reads MDHEN; CDR2 reads SYDVKM. The CDR3 runs to 16 residues. In DNA form, the CDR3 reads TGTGCCAGCAGTACCGAGAAGAAGCGGGCCCAAGAGACCCAGTACTTC. Its translation: CASSTEKKRAQETQYF.

V and J are TRBV9 and TRBJ1-1; perhaps TRBD1 as D (5 bases). CDR1 SGDLS and CDR2 YYNGEE come from the germline V gene. This CDR3 has 17 amino acids. V lost 0 bases and J lost 0, with 15 bases in between. The CDR3 sequence is CASSVADPGPLNTEAFF. The CDR3 DNA sequence: TGTGCCAGCAGCGTAGCCGACCCGGGACCCCTGAACACTGAAGCTTTCTTT.

There are a few counts of this clonotype. The V call is TRBV6-6, the J call TRBJ1-2; D is unresolved. Trimming shortened V by 8 bases and J by 4 bases, and 14 bases separated the two germline ends. Per germline, CDR1 MNHNY and CDR2 SVGAGI (reference sequence). The CDR3 runs to 13 residues. The CDR3, as DNA: TGTGCCAGCCGTCGAGGCAGATCCTATGGCTACACCTTC. This sequence encodes CASRRGRSYGYTF.

This sequence joins TRBV6-6 and TRBJ2-1, with TRBD2 identical over 15 bases. This CDR3 is 15 amino acids long. V was clipped by 6 bases and J by 9 bases; unmatched bases: 6. Germline CDR1 MNHNY, CDR2 SVGAGI (reference sequence). DNA for the CDR3: TGTGCCAGCAGATGGACTAGCGGGAGGGCCGGTGAGCAGTTCTTC. It encodes CASRWTSGRAGEQFF.

This clonotype was seen more than once but under ten times. CDR3 nucleotide sequence: TGTGCCAGCAGCTCCGGAGGGGGAATTTTTCTTTCGTCCTACGAGCAGTACTTC. Encoded protein: CASSSGGGIFLSSYEQYF. The gene calls are TRBV7-9 and TRBJ2-7; D may match TRBD1 or TRBD2 (6 bases each). Germline values: CDR1 SEHNR, CDR2 FQNEAQ (reference sequence). This CDR3 is built from 18 residues. Trimming pared 4 bases from V and 1 base from J, leaving 23 bases between.

This clonotype has just one count. This rearrangement joins TRBV2 to TRBJ2-5, with 9 bases matching TRBD2. The ends lost 10 bases at V and 11 bases at J; junction bases unmatched: 14. There are 13 residues in the CDR3. Germline CDR1 reads SNHLY; CDR2 reads FYNNEI. The CDR3 DNA is TGTGCCATCGTTAGCGGGAGAGGCGATGAGCAGTACTTC. It yields the protein CAIVSGRGDEQYF. The full variable domain, rest sourced from reference TRBV2 and TRBJ2-5, is EPEVTQTPSHQVTQMGQEVILRCVPISNHLYFYWYRQILGQKVEFLVSFYNNEISEKSEIFDDQFSVERPDGSNFTLKIRSTKLEDSAMYFCAIVSGRGDEQYFGPGTRLLVL.

The CDR3 loop reads CASSFARQQETQYF. The CDR3 nucleotides read TGTGCCAGCTCTTTCGCCCGGCAGCAAGAGACCCAGTACTTC. The V gene is TRBV18, the J gene TRBJ2-5; D ambiguous. In germline, CDR1 is KGHSH, CDR2 LQKENI. The V end was cut by 6 bases, the J end by 2 bases, with 13 bases between. This CDR3 contains 14 residues.

The J gene is TRBJ1-2, the V gene TRBV20-1, with D perhaps matching TRBD1 (6 bases). V lost 2 bases and J lost 8, with 12 bases in between. The germline CDR1 and CDR2 sequences are DFQATT and SNEGSKA (reference sequence). This CDR3 is 12 amino acids long. CDR3 coding DNA: TGCAGTGCTAGAAGGCAGGGGAAAGGCTACACCTTC. Translation gives CSARRQGKGYTF.

The rearrangement uses TRBV15 and TRBJ2-5, with 7 bases matching TRBD1. TRBJ2-7 explains the end of the DNA better; the J call may be wrong. Germline CDR1 LNHNV, CDR2 YYDKDF (reference sequence). CDR3 length: 15 amino acids. The CDR3 spells CATSRDPRGQGEQYF. CDR3 nucleotide sequence: TGTGCCACCAGCAGAGATCCGAGGGGGCAGGGCGAGCAGTACTTC.

This clonotype was counted a single time. The chain has TRBV12-3 or TRBV12-4 and TRBJ2-7, with D uncertain. The CDR3 covers 13 residues. V was clipped by 6 bases and J by 1 base, with 10 bases between them. The CDR3 DNA reads TGTGCCAGCAGCCGCTCAGCTTCCTACGAGCAGTACTTC. This codes for CASSRSASYEQYF.

Only a few counts were recorded for this clonotype. J is TRBJ2-4 and V is TRBV20-1; 10 bases line up with TRBD2. The J call is in doubt because the DNA end fits TRBJ2-7 better. The CDR3 runs 15 residues. Germline assignment: CDR1 DFQATT and CDR2 SNEGSKA (reference sequence). In nucleotides, the CDR3 is TGCAGTGCTAGGTGGTCTAGCGGGAGAACCCACGAGCAGTACTTC. Translating gives CSARWSSGRTHEQYF.

V usage is TRBV12-3 or TRBV12-4 and J usage is TRBJ2-3; 10 nucleotides line up with TRBD2. The CDR3 has 13 residues. The junction had 5 bases not matched to a gene; V was cut back by 3 bases and J by 11 bases. The CDR3 region has the DNA TGTGCCAGCAGTTTCGGTAGCGGGAGGTGGCAGTATTTT. It translates to CASSFGSGRWQYF.

This clonotype was seen more than once but under ten times. V gene TRBV29-1 combines with J gene TRBJ2-3; TRBD2 agrees at 9 bases. The CDR3 length is 14 residues. Germline trimming cut 5 bases from V and 2 bases from J; bases unmatched to any gene: 5. From germline, CDR1 is SQVTM and CDR2 ANQGSEA. The CDR3 DNA follows: TGCAGCGTTCCCCTAGCGGGATTCACAGATACGCAGTATTTT. Amino acid sequence: CSVPLAGFTDTQYF.

The table lists this clonotype with a few counts. The chain employs TRBV4-1 and TRBJ1-2; D unclear. The CDR3 consists of 15 residues. CDR1 is MGHRA, CDR2 YSYEKL, per germline. The V gene lost 0 bases and the J gene lost 5 bases, with 13 bases spanning the gap. The chain's CDR3 is CASSQDQTGFYGYTF. The CDR3 coding sequence is TGCGCCAGCAGCCAAGATCAAACGGGGTTTTATGGCTACACCTTC.

The chain recombines TRBV29-1 with TRBJ2-6; a weak D match, TRBD2 (5 bases). In germline, CDR1 is SQVTM, CDR2 ANQGSEA. V lost 6 bases to trimming and J lost 2 bases, with 8 bases between them. The CDR3 has 13 residues. The CDR3 DNA reads TGCAGCGTCGAGACTACTGGGGCCAACGTCCTGACTTTC. This codes for CSVETTGANVLTF.

The chain uses TRBV20-1 and TRBJ2-5; tentatively, D is TRBD2 (6 bases). The CDR3 is made up of 16 amino acids. With 6 bases removed from V and 2 bases from J, the gap between germline ends came to 22 bases. Germline-derived CDR1 and CDR2 are DFQATT and SNEGSKA (reference sequence). The CDR3 region is CSAQKSGEVPQETQYF. The CDR3 DNA reads as TGCAGTGCCCAAAAGTCGGGGGAGGTACCGCAAGAGACCCAGTACTTC.

This chain links TRBV2 with TRBJ2-7, with D tentatively TRBD2 (6 bases). Per the germline V gene, CDR1 is SNHLY and CDR2 is FYNNEI. CDR3 length: 15 amino acids. Trimming took off 2 bases at V and 2 bases at J, with 13 bases between the two ends. CDR3 protein: CASSEPGTPPYEQYF. The DNA for the CDR3 is TGTGCCAGCAGTGAACCCGGGACTCCCCCCTACGAGCAGTACTTC.

This chain links TRBV6-1 with TRBJ2-7; D is ambiguous. The CDR3 contains 15 residues. V was clipped by 2 bases and J by 3 bases, with 14 bases between them. Germline-derived CDR1 and CDR2 are MNHNS and SASEGT. The CDR3 DNA reads TGTGCCAGCAGTGAACGATCGGGCATATTCTACGAGCAGTACTTC. Translation gives CASSERSGIFYEQYF.

This clonotype appeared many times. V usage is TRBV6-5 and J usage is TRBJ1-2; D remains unclear. The CDR3 has 13 amino acids. V gave up 5 bases and J gave up 1 base, with 8 bases separating them. Germline V CDR1 and CDR2: MNHEY, SVGAGI. CDR3: CASSPPSNYGYTF. CDR3 coding DNA: TGTGCCAGCAGTCCGCCGAGTAACTATGGCTACACCTTC.

This clonotype was detected a few times. V and J are TRBV13 and TRBJ2-7; TRBD2 matches at 10 bases. CDR1 PRHDT and CDR2 FYEKMQ come from the germline V gene (reference sequence). The CDR3 covers 15 residues. The junction had 4 bases not matched to a gene; V was cut back by 2 bases and J by 3 bases. The CDR3, as DNA: TGTGCCAGCAGCTTAACTAGCGGGGCCAGCTACGAGCAGTACTTC. It is translated as CASSLTSGASYEQYF.

This rearrangement joins TRBV29-1 to TRBJ2-7; D not resolved. The CDR3 runs 12 residues. CDR1 and CDR2 from the germline V gene are SQVTM and ANQGSEA. V dropped 6 bases and J dropped 5 bases, with 14 bases sitting between them. CDR3: CSVGAQVDEQYF. CDR3 bases: TGCAGCGTGGGTGCCCAGGTAGACGAGCAGTACTTC.